One sample yielded the 27 T cell receptor beta chains listed below, sequenced in a study of blood T cell repertoires in COVID-19. Produced via immunoSEQ multiplex PCR; TCRdb's table is partial and in-frame only. Of fewer than 300,000 clones listed, roughly 80% were seen once; the top ten hold about 5%. The sample was PBMCs or T cells enriched from blood (not recorded which). These receptors originate from a man in his forties who had been exposed to COVID-19.

The chain links TRBV28 to TRBJ2-7; D perhaps matches TRBD2 (6 bases). Germline V lookup: CDR1 MDHEN, CDR2 SYDVKM. Deletions cut 7 bases from V and 3 bases from J, with 25 bases between. The CDR3 loop spans 17 amino acids. The CDR3: CASTVSLADYGLYEQYF. The CDR3 nucleotides read TGTGCCAGCACAGTCAGCTTAGCGGATTATGGCCTCTACGAGCAGTACTTC.

This sequence joins TRBV11-3 and TRBJ1-1; 10 bases map to TRBD1. CDR1 SGHNT and CDR2 YENEEA come from the germline V gene. The CDR3 is 16 residues long. V trimming: 1 base; J trimming: 3 bases; junction bases outside the gene matches: 5. CDR3 DNA sequence: TGTGCCAGCAGCTTAGTGTCCGGGACAGGGGACACTGAAGCTTTCTTT. This gives the protein CASSLVSGTGDTEAFF. The full variable domain, its missing parts supplied by reference TRBV11-3 and TRBJ1-1, is EAGVVQSPRYKIIEKKQPVAFWCNPISGHNTLYWYLQNLGQGPELLIRYENEEAVDDSQLPKDRFSAERLKGVDSTLKIQPAELGDSAVYLCASSLVSGTGDTEAFFGQGTRLTVV.

CDR3 loop: CASSPGLGVYTF. CDR3 sequence (DNA): TGCGCCAGCAGCCCCGGACTGGGAGTCTACACCTTC. The rearrangement joins TRBV5-1 to TRBJ1-2; the D is unclear. The CDR3 runs to 12 residues. Trimming stripped 4 bases from V and 10 bases from J, with 14 bases between. Germline lookup yields CDR1 SGHRS and CDR2 YFSETQ.

The V gene is TRBV11-3, the J gene TRBJ2-1, with 8 bases identical to TRBD2. The CDR3 is 17 residues long. Germline V gene sequence: CDR1 SGHNT, CDR2 YENEEA. V lost 4 bases to trimming and J lost 5 bases; unmatched junction nucleotides: 13. This CDR3 is CASSSEGREAKHNEQFF. For the CDR3, the DNA is TGTGCCAGCAGCTCCGAGGGGCGGGAGGCAAAACACAATGAGCAGTTCTTC.

V and J are TRBV28 and TRBJ2-6, with TRBD1 identical over 11 bases. This CDR3 has 17 amino acids. Germline V gene data show CDR1 as MDHEN and CDR2 as SYDVKM. The trim removed 4 bases at V and 4 bases at J, leaving 6 bases unmatched. The CDR3 loop reads CASSSGQGAVGANVLTF. In DNA, the CDR3 is TGTGCCAGCAGTTCTGGACAGGGGGCTGTGGGGGCCAACGTCCTGACTTTC.

The chain employs TRBV18 and TRBJ1-1, with a tentative D call TRBD1 (5 bases). Trimming took 4 bases from V and 5 from J, leaving 11 bases between them. CDR3 size: 13 residues. The germline V gene encodes CDR1 KGHSH and CDR2 LQKENI. For the CDR3, the DNA is TGTGCCAGCTCACTTCAGGGAGGTACTGAAGCTTTCTTT. Encoded protein: CASSLQGGTEAFF.

The chain carries TRBV14 and TRBJ1-2; no clear D gene. Trimming removed 5 bases from V and 4 bases from J, with 11 bases in between. This CDR3 is 13 amino acids long. Germline CDR1 is SGHDN and CDR2 is FVKESK. CDR3 region: CASSSGLGYGYTF. In DNA, the CDR3 is TGTGCCAGCAGCTCGGGTTTGGGCTATGGCTACACCTTC.

This rearrangement joins TRBV7-3 to TRBJ1-1; 7 positions agree with TRBD1. This CDR3 has 13 amino acids. The J segment lost 11 bases and the V segment lost 5 bases, leaving 11 bases of the junction unmatched. Germline V gene sequence: CDR1 SGHTA, CDR2 FQGTGA. Written as DNA, the CDR3 is TGTGCCAGCAGCCCCGGGACAGTAACTGTGGCTTTCTTT. Protein: CASSPGTVTVAFF.

This clone was counted between two and nine times. The chain employs TRBV2 and TRBJ1-3, with D perhaps matching TRBD1 (5 bases). V lost 9 bases and J 0 bases, leaving 15 bases between the germline ends. Germline V gene sequence: CDR1 SNHLY, CDR2 FYNNEI. The CDR3 is made up of 15 amino acids. Written as DNA, the CDR3 is TGTGCCAGTTCAGGAACGGGGGGCTCTGGAAACACCATATATTTT. Its protein is CASSGTGGSGNTIYF.

CDR3 coding DNA: TGTGCCAGCAGCCCCGGTTCAGGGAACTATGGCTACACCTTC. Its translation is CASSPGSGNYGYTF. The rearrangement uses TRBV7-9 and TRBJ1-2; possibly TRBD1 for D (5 bases). This CDR3 is 14 amino acids long. Germline values: CDR1 SEHNR, CDR2 FQNEAQ (reference sequence). V was pared by 5 bases and J by 2 bases, with 12 bases between. The entire variable domain, with the rest obtained from reference TRBV7-9 and TRBJ1-2, is as follows: DTGVSQNPRHKITKRGQNVTFRCDPISEHNRLYWYRQTLGQGPEFLTYFQNEAQLEKSRLLSDRFSAERPKGSFSTLEIQRTEQGDSAMYLCASSPGSGNYGYTFGSGTRLTVV.

This clone was seen a single time. This rearrangement joins TRBV19 to TRBJ1-4; the D gene is possibly TRBD1 (5 bases). Trimming removed 5 bases at V and 8 bases at J, with 18 bases between. From germline, CDR1 is LNHDA and CDR2 SQIVND (reference sequence). This CDR3 spans 15 amino acids. The chain's CDR3 is CASSVLQDGGEKLFF. CDR3 bases: TGTGCCAGTAGTGTACTACAGGACGGGGGGGAAAAACTGTTTTTT.

This clone has a single count. The chain recombines TRBV6-1 with TRBJ2-7; TRBD1 agrees at 11 bases. CDR1 and CDR2 from the germline V gene are MNHNS and SASEGT. Trimming cost V 1 base and J 7 bases; bases outside gene matches: 9. The CDR3 sequence is 16 residues long. CDR3 in amino acids: CASSEGPRDRGGEQYF. The CDR3 DNA follows: TGTGCCAGCAGTGAAGGACCCCGGGACAGGGGGGGGGAGCAGTACTTC.

The V call is TRBV7-2, the J call TRBJ2-1; the match to TRBD2 covers 15 bases. Germline V gene data show CDR1 as SGHTA and CDR2 as FQGNSA. The CDR3 has 16 residues. J lost 13 bases, V lost 1 base, and 8 bases had no gene match. In DNA, the CDR3 is TGTGCCAGCAGCTTAGGGGGACTAGCGGGAGGAGTAGGTCAGTTCTTC. As protein: CASSLGGLAGGVGQFF.

The chain has TRBV7-8 and TRBJ2-7; 7 bases align to TRBD2. Germline CDR1 and CDR2: SGHVS and FQNEAQ. The V segment lost 4 bases and the J segment 0 bases; nucleotides outside the gene matches: 3. The CDR3 sequence is 14 residues long. The CDR3 nucleotides read TGTGCCAGCAGCTGGACGGGGGGCTCCTACGAGCAGTACTTC. Residues: CASSWTGGSYEQYF. The full variable domain, rest sourced from reference TRBV7-8 and TRBJ2-7, is GAGVSQSPRYKVAKRGQDVALRCDPISGHVSLFWYQQALGQGPEFLTYFQNEAQLDKSGLPSDRFFAERPEGSVSTLKIQRTQQEDSAVYLCASSWTGGSYEQYFGPGTRLTVT.

The chain combines TRBV7-2 with TRBJ2-1; the match to TRBD2 covers 10 bases. Trimming removed 5 bases from V and 6 bases from J; junction bases left unmatched: 7. The length of the CDR3 is 15 residues. Germline CDR1 SGHTA, CDR2 FQGNSA. The CDR3 DNA sequence: TGTGCCAGCAGCCGCACCTCTAGCGGGAGCAATGAGCAGTTCTTC. Encoded protein: CASSRTSSGSNEQFF.

The rearrangement links TRBV30 to TRBJ1-3; D may be TRBD1 (5 bases). The V end was cut by 2 bases, the J end by 0 bases, with 8 bases between. CDR1 is GTSNPN and CDR2 is SVGIG in the germline V gene (reference sequence). This CDR3 is 14 amino acids long. CDR3 in amino acids: CAWSSGISGNTIYF. As DNA, the CDR3 is TGTGCCTGGAGTTCAGGGATCTCTGGAAACACCATATATTTT.

J is TRBJ1-4 and V is TRBV4-2; 7 nucleotides align to TRBD1. Losses at the gene ends were 4 bases for V and 8 bases for J; bases not matched to a gene: 4. Per germline, CDR1 LGHNA and CDR2 YNFKEQ. This CDR3 region has 13 residues. The CDR3 DNA is TGTGCCAGCAGCCGACAGGGAGACGAAAAACTGTTTTTT. It codes for CASSRQGDEKLFF.

V usage is TRBV10-1 and J usage is TRBJ1-2; 11 positions agree with TRBD1. The V segment lost 4 bases and the J segment 14 bases; nucleotides outside the gene matches: 9. This CDR3 has 13 residues. Germline CDR1 is WNHNN and CDR2 is SYGVQD (reference sequence). The CDR3 DNA reads TGCGCCAGCAGTGGGACAGGGGGCGATTCTCGTACCTTC. This sequence encodes CASSGTGGDSRTF.

V gene TRBV9 combines with J gene TRBJ2-7; TRBD2 aligns across 10 bases. The CDR3 has 17 amino acids. Germline CDR1 reads SGDLS; CDR2 reads YYNGEE. Trimming took 4 bases from V and 5 from J; bases not matched to a gene: 15. The chain's CDR3 is CASSSQVSGRALHEQYF. Written as DNA, the CDR3 is TGTGCCAGCAGCTCCCAGGTGAGCGGGAGGGCGTTACACGAGCAGTACTTC.

The chain links TRBV5-6 to TRBJ1-5, with D possibly matching TRBD1 (5 bases). CDR3 length equals 15 residues. The ends were cut back, 2 bases at V and 0 bases at J, with 9 bases in the middle. Germline V lookup: CDR1 SGHDT, CDR2 YYEEEE. The CDR3 is CASSFGGTSNQPQHF. The CDR3 DNA sequence: TGTGCCAGCAGCTTCGGAGGGACTAGCAATCAGCCCCAGCATTTT.

The V call is TRBV28, the J call TRBJ2-1; 7 bases map to TRBD2. V was pared by 6 bases and J by 5 bases, with 19 bases of the junction left unmatched. CDR3 length: 18 amino acids. Germline V lookup: CDR1 MDHEN, CDR2 SYDVKM. The CDR3 region has the DNA TGTGCCAGCAGGCCGGTCCCCCTCCCCGGGACTACGAACAATGAGCAGTTCTTC. It codes for CASRPVPLPGTTNNEQFF.

This chain joins TRBV10-3 and TRBJ1-6; TRBD1 aligns across 9 bases. CDR1 ENHRY and CDR2 SYGVKD come from the germline V gene. V was pared by 11 bases and J by 7 bases, with 15 bases of the junction left unmatched. The length of the CDR3 is 16 residues. As DNA, the CDR3 is TGTGCCTCAAACCGGGACAGGGTCTCCGGAAATTCACCCCTCCACTTT. This sequence encodes CASNRDRVSGNSPLHF.

This clone was picked up one time. V usage is TRBV24-1 and J usage is TRBJ2-1, with a tentative D call TRBD2 (6 bases). In germline, CDR1 is KGHDR, CDR2 SFDVKD. Trimming shortened V by 7 bases and J by 5 bases, and 14 bases separated the two germline ends. The CDR3 spans 14 residues. In DNA, the CDR3 is TGTGCCACCAGGGAGGTTGGGGGGAACAATGAGCAGTTCTTC. Amino acid sequence: CATREVGGNNEQFF.

This chain links TRBV10-3 with TRBJ1-5; TRBD1 matches 9 bases. The V gene's germline CDR1 is ENHRY and CDR2 SYGVKD. V shed 2 bases and J 6 bases; nucleotides not matched to a gene: 5. This CDR3 is 15 amino acids long. DNA for the CDR3: TGTGCCATCAGTGAGGTAGGGACAGGGTCTCAGCCCCAGCATTTT. It specifies CAISEVGTGSQPQHF.

This clone was counted a few times. The chain joins TRBV5-1 to TRBJ1-2; unclear D gene. Trimming stripped 2 bases from V and 4 bases from J, with 9 bases between. This CDR3 contains 13 residues. CDR1 is SGHRS, CDR2 YFSETQ, per germline. CDR3 sequence: CASSFATSYGYTF. DNA of the CDR3: TGCGCCAGCAGCTTTGCGACAAGCTATGGCTACACCTTC.

The rearrangement joins TRBV19 to TRBJ2-7, with 7 bases that match TRBD2. The CDR3 is 14 amino acids. Trimming cost V 1 base and J 7 bases; bases outside gene matches: 7. Germline loops: CDR1 LNHDA, CDR2 SQIVND (reference sequence). DNA of the CDR3: TGTGCCAGTAGTATAGCGGCGCGGGAGAGGGAGCAGTACTTC. It codes for CASSIAAREREQYF.

This clone appeared once. The J gene is TRBJ1-4, the V gene TRBV5-8; D is unresolved. The CDR3 is 14 residues long. V dropped 3 bases and J dropped 8 bases, with 14 bases sitting between them. Per germline, CDR1 SGHTS and CDR2 YDEGEE. CDR3: CASSYSLMVEKLFF. The DNA for the CDR3 is TGTGCCAGCAGCTACTCTTTGATGGTCGAAAAACTGTTTTTT.